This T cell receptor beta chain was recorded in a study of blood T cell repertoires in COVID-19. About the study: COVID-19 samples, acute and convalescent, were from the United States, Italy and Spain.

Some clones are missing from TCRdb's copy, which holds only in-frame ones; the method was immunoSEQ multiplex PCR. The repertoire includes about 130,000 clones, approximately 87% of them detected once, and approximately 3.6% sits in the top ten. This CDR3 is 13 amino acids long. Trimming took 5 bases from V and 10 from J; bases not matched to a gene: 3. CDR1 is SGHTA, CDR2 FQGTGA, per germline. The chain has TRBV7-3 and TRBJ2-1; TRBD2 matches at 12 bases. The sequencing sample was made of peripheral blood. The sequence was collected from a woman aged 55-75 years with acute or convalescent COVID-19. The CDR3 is CASSPGTSGEQFF. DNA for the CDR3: TGTGCCAGCAGCCCCGGGACTAGCGGGGAGCAGTTCTTC. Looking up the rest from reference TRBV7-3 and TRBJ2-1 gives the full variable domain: GAGVSQTPSNKVTEKGKYVELRCDPISGHTALYWYRQSLGQGPEFLIYFQGTGAADDSGLPNDRFFAVRPEGSVSTLKIQRTERGDSAVYLCASSPGTSGEQFFGPGTRLTVL.